The rows below give T cell receptor beta chains drawn from one sample of a study of blood T cell repertoires in COVID-19. Using immunoSEQ multiplex PCR, the repertoire was profiled, and TCRdb retains in-frame clones only, with some absent. Of 150,000 to 200,000 clones listed, 80% to 95% were seen once; the top ten hold under 2%. Sequences were obtained from peripheral blood. These receptors all stem from a woman aged 60-70 years with COVID-19, enrolled during active disease. Both conserved end residues are part of each CDR3. Fields, in order: clone size, V gene, D gene, J gene, CDR3 DNA, CDR3 protein. A D gene is named only where the DNA matches it firmly. Some rows mark clone size as missing; the rest say once, few, many or name a class of expanded clone.

clone size: NA; V gene: TRBV4-1; D gene: NA; J gene: TRBJ1-2; CDR3 DNA: TGCGCCAGCAGCCAAGATCCCCCGACAGGTCTATATGGCTACACCTTC; CDR3 protein: CASSQDPPTGLYGYTF
clone size: NA; V gene: TRBV19; D gene: TRBD2; J gene: TRBJ2-1; CDR3 DNA: TGTGCCAGTAGTAGGGGACTAGCGGGGGGATACTACAATGAGCAGTTCTTC; CDR3 protein: CASSRGLAGGYYNEQFF
clone size: once; V gene: TRBV6-4; D gene: NA; J gene: TRBJ2-1; CDR3 DNA: TGTGCCAGCAGTGACTCGCGGCTTAAGCAGTTCTTC; CDR3 protein: CASSDSRLKQFF
clone size: NA; V gene: TRBV6-5; D gene: NA; J gene: TRBJ1-1; CDR3 DNA: TGTGCCAGCAGTACGGACAGATTGAACACTGAAGCTTTCTTT; CDR3 protein: CASSTDRLNTEAFF
clone size: NA; V gene: TRBV3-1/TRBV3-2; D gene: NA; J gene: TRBJ1-5; CDR3 DNA: TGTGCCAGCAGTCTGGACTTCAATCAGCCCCAGCATTTT; CDR3 protein: CASSLDFNQPQHF
clone size: NA; V gene: TRBV7-2; D gene: NA; J gene: TRBJ1-3; CDR3 DNA: TGTGCCAGCAGCCCTGGACTACTGAGCTCTGGAAACACCATATATTTT; CDR3 protein: CASSPGLLSSGNTIYF
clone size: NA; V gene: TRBV30; D gene: TRBD2; J gene: TRBJ2-1; CDR3 DNA: TGTGCCTTGAGCGGGGTCTCCTACAATGAGCAGTTCTTC; CDR3 protein: CALSGVSYNEQFF
clone size: NA; V gene: TRBV4-2; D gene: NA; J gene: TRBJ2-3; CDR3 DNA: TGTGCCAGCAGCCAAGGGTACCAAGGGACTTTAGGAGATACGCAGTATTTT; CDR3 protein: CASSQGYQGTLGDTQYF
clone size: NA; V gene: TRBV29-1; D gene: NA; J gene: TRBJ2-3; CDR3 DNA: TGCAGCGTTGGGGGAGGTCCAGGCACAGATACGCAGTATTTT; CDR3 protein: CSVGGGPGTDTQYF
clone size: NA; V gene: TRBV7-3; D gene: NA; J gene: TRBJ2-3; CDR3 DNA: TGTGCCAGCAGTCGGATGGGGGCAAGGACAGATACGCAGTATTTT; CDR3 protein: CASSRMGARTDTQYF
clone size: once; V gene: TRBV19; D gene: TRBD1; J gene: TRBJ2-7; CDR3 DNA: TGTGCCAGTGATTCGGGACAGGGGGCCCACGAGCAGTACTTC; CDR3 protein: CASDSGQGAHEQYF
clone size: NA; V gene: TRBV30; D gene: TRBD1; J gene: TRBJ1-2; CDR3 DNA: TGTGCCTGGATGCGGGACAGGGGTAACTATGGCTACACCTTC; CDR3 protein: CAWMRDRGNYGYTF
clone size: NA; V gene: TRBV10-3; D gene: NA; J gene: TRBJ1-1; CDR3 DNA: TGTGCCATCAGTGAACAGGGCCTTACGGGGAATGAAGCTTTCTTT; CDR3 protein: CAISEQGLTGNEAFF
clone size: NA; V gene: TRBV5-6; D gene: TRBD2; J gene: TRBJ2-3; CDR3 DNA: TGTGCCAGCAGCTTCTTCTCTAGCGGGGCCGCAGATACGCAGTATTTT; CDR3 protein: CASSFFSSGAADTQYF
clone size: NA; V gene: TRBV27; D gene: NA; J gene: TRBJ1-5; CDR3 DNA: TGTGCCAGCAGAACGACAGGCTACAATCAGCCCCAGCATTTT; CDR3 protein: CASRTTGYNQPQHF
clone size: NA; V gene: TRBV7-9; D gene: NA; J gene: TRBJ2-5; CDR3 DNA: TGTGCCAGCAGCTCGCCCCAACTAGCTAGAGAGACCCAGTACTTC; CDR3 protein: CASSSPQLARETQYF
clone size: NA; V gene: TRBV23-1; D gene: NA; J gene: TRBJ2-2; CDR3 DNA: TGCGCCAGCAGTCAATCGGGACTCTGGGTGGACACCGGGGAGCTGTTTTTT; CDR3 protein: CASSQSGLWVDTGELFF
clone size: NA; V gene: TRBV9; D gene: TRBD1; J gene: TRBJ1-2; CDR3 DNA: TGTGCCAGCAGCGTATCCGGACAGGTTAAAAGCTACACCTTC; CDR3 protein: CASSVSGQVKSYTF
clone size: NA; V gene: TRBV7-9; D gene: NA; J gene: TRBJ1-6; CDR3 DNA: TGTGCCAGCAGCTCCCGGGACATTACGAGTTCACCCCTCCACTTT; CDR3 protein: CASSSRDITSSPLHF
clone size: once; V gene: TRBV11-2; D gene: TRBD1; J gene: TRBJ2-3; CDR3 DNA: TGTGCCAGTCGGACAGGGGGGACAGATACGCAGTATTTT; CDR3 protein: CASRTGGTDTQYF
clone size: NA; V gene: TRBV7-2; D gene: NA; J gene: TRBJ1-2; CDR3 DNA: TGTGCCAGCAGTCGTGGGGCCAGGGGTTATGGCTACACCTTC; CDR3 protein: CASSRGARGYGYTF
clone size: NA; V gene: TRBV2; D gene: TRBD1; J gene: TRBJ1-1; CDR3 DNA: TGTGCCAGCAGCCGCACGACAGGGTACACTGAAGCTTTCTTT; CDR3 protein: CASSRTTGYTEAFF
clone size: NA; V gene: TRBV14; D gene: NA; J gene: TRBJ1-2; CDR3 DNA: TGTGCCAGCAGCCAAGATAACCGGGTTGACTTC; CDR3 protein: CASSQDNRVDF
clone size: NA; V gene: TRBV10-3; D gene: NA; J gene: TRBJ1-1; CDR3 DNA: TGTGCCATCAGTGAGTCAGCGAAGGAAGGGGGCACTGAAGCTTTCTTT; CDR3 protein: CAISESAKEGGTEAFF
clone size: NA; V gene: TRBV12-5; D gene: TRBD1; J gene: TRBJ2-7; CDR3 DNA: TGTGCTAGTCTCGGGGGACAGGGGGAAAGTCGCCCCTACGAGCAGTACTTC; CDR3 protein: CASLGGQGESRPYEQYF
clone size: NA; V gene: TRBV11-2; D gene: NA; J gene: TRBJ2-2; CDR3 DNA: TGTGCCAGCAGCTTAGGGGCAGGGGTAGACACCGGGGAGCTGTTTTTT; CDR3 protein: CASSLGAGVDTGELFF
clone size: NA; V gene: TRBV15; D gene: NA; J gene: TRBJ1-1; CDR3 DNA: TGTGCCACCAGCAGAGGAGATCGGGAGTTAAGAACTGAAGCTTTCTTT; CDR3 protein: CATSRGDRELRTEAFF
clone size: NA; V gene: TRBV9; D gene: NA; J gene: TRBJ1-6; CDR3 DNA: TGTGCCAGCAGCGTTGGAGGTCTGGGGTCACCCCTCCACTTT; CDR3 protein: CASSVGGLGSPLHF
clone size: NA; V gene: TRBV12-3/TRBV12-4; D gene: TRBD1; J gene: TRBJ1-4; CDR3 DNA: TGTGCCAGCACCCTACAGGGGGCTTTTCGGCTGTTTTTT; CDR3 protein: CASTLQGAFRLFF
clone size: once; V gene: TRBV5-1; D gene: NA; J gene: TRBJ1-1; CDR3 DNA: TGCGCCAGCAGCTCTGTTCTAAGGAACACTGAAGCTTTCTTT; CDR3 protein: CASSSVLRNTEAFF
clone size: NA; V gene: TRBV7-2; D gene: NA; J gene: TRBJ1-1; CDR3 DNA: TGTGCCAGCAGCTTAGTCGGCAGCAGGCGAATGAACACTGAAGCTTTCTTT; CDR3 protein: CASSLVGSRRMNTEAFF
clone size: once; V gene: TRBV6-2/TRBV6-3; D gene: NA; J gene: TRBJ1-4; CDR3 DNA: TGTGCCAGCAGTTACGGCAGCGCTAATGAAAAACTGTTTTTT; CDR3 protein: CASSYGSANEKLFF
clone size: NA; V gene: TRBV13; D gene: NA; J gene: TRBJ1-1; CDR3 DNA: TGTGCCAGCAGCTTAGGGGGGCAGGGAAACACTGAAGCTTTCTTT; CDR3 protein: CASSLGGQGNTEAFF
clone size: NA; V gene: TRBV12-3/TRBV12-4; D gene: NA; J gene: TRBJ2-7; CDR3 DNA: TGTGCCAGCAGCCCACAGGGACCCTACGAGCAGTACTTC; CDR3 protein: CASSPQGPYEQYF
clone size: NA; V gene: TRBV2; D gene: NA; J gene: TRBJ1-3; CDR3 DNA: TGTGCCAGCAGTGGGGGGACAGGAAACACCATATATTTT; CDR3 protein: CASSGGTGNTIYF
clone size: NA; V gene: TRBV6-5; D gene: NA; J gene: TRBJ1-3; CDR3 DNA: TGTGCCAGCATCAGTGGTTTCTCTGGAAACACCATATATTTT; CDR3 protein: CASISGFSGNTIYF
clone size: NA; V gene: TRBV7-2; D gene: NA; J gene: TRBJ2-2; CDR3 DNA: TGTGCCAGCAGCTTACAGGGGACCACCGGGGAGCTGTTTTTT; CDR3 protein: CASSLQGTTGELFF
clone size: NA; V gene: TRBV3-1/TRBV3-2; D gene: TRBD1; J gene: TRBJ1-4; CDR3 DNA: TGTGCCAGCAGCCAAGATACCTGGCGGGGACAGTCTAATGAAAAACTGTTTTTT; CDR3 protein: CASSQDTWRGQSNEKLFF
clone size: NA; V gene: TRBV11-3; D gene: TRBD1; J gene: TRBJ2-3; CDR3 DNA: TGTGCCAGCAGCCCGGGACAGGGGGTCGGTACGCAGTATTTT; CDR3 protein: CASSPGQGVGTQYF
clone size: NA; V gene: TRBV6-5; D gene: NA; J gene: TRBJ1-6; CDR3 DNA: TGTGCCAGCAGTTACTCGGGCAAGCTTTCACCCCTCCACTTT; CDR3 protein: CASSYSGKLSPLHF
clone size: NA; V gene: TRBV9; D gene: TRBD1; J gene: TRBJ1-6; CDR3 DNA: TGTGCCAGCAGCGTGGGGACAGGGGTGAACGGTTCACCCCTCCACTTT; CDR3 protein: CASSVGTGVNGSPLHF
clone size: once; V gene: TRBV12-5; D gene: NA; J gene: TRBJ1-1; CDR3 DNA: TGTGCTAGTGGGCCACAGGGGAACACTGAAGCTTTCTTT; CDR3 protein: CASGPQGNTEAFF
clone size: NA; V gene: TRBV4-1; D gene: NA; J gene: TRBJ1-4; CDR3 DNA: TGCGCCAGCACCTCGCGAGGTTATGGTGAAAAACTGTTTTTT; CDR3 protein: CASTSRGYGEKLFF
clone size: NA; V gene: TRBV6-5; D gene: TRBD1; J gene: TRBJ1-2; CDR3 DNA: TGTGCCAGCAGTTACTCGCTTGGACAGGGCTATGGCTACACCTTC; CDR3 protein: CASSYSLGQGYGYTF
clone size: NA; V gene: TRBV27; D gene: TRBD1; J gene: TRBJ1-1; CDR3 DNA: TGTGCCAGCAGTAGTTGGGACAGGGTTACTGAAGCTTTCTTT; CDR3 protein: CASSSWDRVTEAFF
clone size: NA; V gene: TRBV7-9; D gene: TRBD1; J gene: TRBJ1-2; CDR3 DNA: TGTGCCAGCAGCTTAGAACAGGGGAAGGACACCTTC; CDR3 protein: CASSLEQGKDTF
clone size: NA; V gene: TRBV25-1; D gene: NA; J gene: TRBJ1-3; CDR3 DNA: TGTGCCAGCACCGCCGGGGGGGTAGCTAACACCATATATTTT; CDR3 protein: CASTAGGVANTIYF
clone size: once; V gene: TRBV18; D gene: NA; J gene: TRBJ1-3; CDR3 DNA: TGTGCCAGCTCACCGCAACAGGGTGCTTGGGGAAACACCATATATTTT; CDR3 protein: CASSPQQGAWGNTIYF
clone size: NA; V gene: TRBV2; D gene: TRBD1; J gene: TRBJ1-4; CDR3 DNA: TGTGCCAGTCATAGGGGGCAAGTTGAAAAACTGTTTTTT; CDR3 protein: CASHRGQVEKLFF
clone size: once; V gene: TRBV10-3; D gene: NA; J gene: TRBJ2-2; CDR3 DNA: TGTGCCATCAGTGAGTCGGTTGGCAGGGGTAGCACCGGGGAGCTGTTTTTT; CDR3 protein: CAISESVGRGSTGELFF
clone size: NA; V gene: TRBV5-1; D gene: NA; J gene: TRBJ1-1; CDR3 DNA: TGCGCCAGCAGCACCAACTTAAACACTGAAGCTTTCTTT; CDR3 protein: CASSTNLNTEAFF
clone size: NA; V gene: TRBV6-1; D gene: NA; J gene: TRBJ1-3; CDR3 DNA: TGTGCCAGCAGTGAAGACATAAGCTCTGGAAACACCATATATTTT; CDR3 protein: CASSEDISSGNTIYF
clone size: NA; V gene: TRBV7-2; D gene: TRBD1; J gene: TRBJ1-5; CDR3 DNA: TGTGCCAGCAGCTTCTCCGGGACAGATAGCAATCAGCCCCAGCATTTT; CDR3 protein: CASSFSGTDSNQPQHF
clone size: NA; V gene: TRBV7-6; D gene: NA; J gene: TRBJ1-1; CDR3 DNA: TGTGCCAGCAGCTTAGAGGCCGGGGGGCTCCCTGAAGCTTTCTTT; CDR3 protein: CASSLEAGGLPEAFF